The 20 T cell receptor beta chains in this list originate from one sample, sequenced in a study of blood T cell repertoires in COVID-19. The assay was immunoSEQ multiplex PCR, and TCRdb's table has in-frame clones only and misses some. The repertoire holds tens of thousands of clones, with approximately 90% as singletons. Sequenced material: peripheral blood. These receptors were taken from an elderly man with acute or convalescent COVID-19.

Here the CDR3 DNA reads TGTGCCATCAGTGAAAGGGGGATCGGTATGAACACTGAAGCTTTCTTT. Translation: CAISERGIGMNTEAFF. This rearrangement joins TRBV10-3 to TRBJ1-1; D perhaps matches TRBD1 (6 bases). V was pared by 3 bases and J by 0 bases, with 14 bases between. Germline lookup yields CDR1 ENHRY and CDR2 SYGVKD. CDR3 length: 16 amino acids.

V usage is TRBV3-1 (or the pseudogene TRBV3-2) and J usage is TRBJ2-1; 10 bases map to TRBD2. The trim removed 2 bases at V and 9 bases at J, leaving 7 bases unmatched. Germline V gene lookup returns CDR1 LGHDT and CDR2 YNNKEL (reference sequence). The CDR3 totals 15 residues. CDR3 nucleotide sequence: TGTGCCAGCAGCCAAACTAGCGGGGTCTCTGTTGAGCAGTTCTTC. Amino acids: CASSQTSGVSVEQFF.

The chain has TRBV4-2 and TRBJ2-7, with D tentatively TRBD2 (8 bases). The V end lost 4 bases, the J end lost 3 bases, and 22 bases lay between the germline ends. CDR1 is LGHNA, CDR2 YNFKEQ, per germline. The CDR3 covers 17 residues. The CDR3 region has the DNA TGTGCCAGCAGCCGACAGGGCGGCGGGGGGATACACTACGAGCAGTACTTC. Protein: CASSRQGGGGIHYEQYF.

V is TRBV7-9 and J is TRBJ1-2; weak D call: TRBD1 (6 bases). V shed 1 base and J shed 6 bases, with 12 bases lying between them. Germline lookup yields CDR1 SEHNR and CDR2 FQNEAQ (reference sequence). CDR3 length equals 14 residues. This CDR3 is CASSLETGRDGYTF. In DNA, the CDR3 is TGTGCCAGCAGCTTAGAAACAGGGCGTGATGGCTACACCTTC. The entire variable domain, with the rest obtained from reference TRBV7-9 and TRBJ1-2, is as follows: DTGVSQNPRHKITKRGQNVTFRCDPISEHNRLYWYRQTLGQGPEFLTYFQNEAQLEKSRLLSDRFSAERPKGSFSTLEIQRTEQGDSAMYLCASSLETGRDGYTFGSGTRLTVV.

This rearrangement joins TRBV6-5 to TRBJ1-4; 8 nucleotides match TRBD1. This CDR3 has 14 residues. J was trimmed by 6 bases and V by 10 bases; bases with no gene match: 10. CDR1 is MNHEY, CDR2 SVGAGI, per germline. As DNA, the CDR3 is TGTGCCACGGCCGGGGGGACAGGAGATGAAAAACTGTTTTTT. Protein product: CATAGGTGDEKLFF.

The chain carries TRBV6-5 and TRBJ1-1, with 8 bases aligning to TRBD1. This CDR3 contains 15 residues. Germline V gene lookup returns CDR1 MNHEY and CDR2 SVGAGI. The V segment lost 0 bases and the J segment 5 bases; nucleotides outside the gene matches: 5. CDR3 DNA sequence: TGTGCCAGCAGTTACTCGAGAACAGGGGGAACTGAAGCTTTCTTT. Translation: CASSYSRTGGTEAFF.

J is TRBJ2-2 and V is TRBV11-2; weak D call: TRBD1 (6 bases). CDR1 is SGHAT, CDR2 FQNNGV, per germline. The V gene lost 8 bases and the J gene lost 6 bases, with 13 bases spanning the gap. The CDR3 totals 13 residues. The CDR3 sequence is CASLSTGSGELFF. CDR3 coding DNA: TGTGCCAGCTTGTCTACAGGGTCCGGGGAGCTGTTTTTT. The full variable domain, completed using reference TRBV11-2 and TRBJ2-2, is EAGVAQSPRYKIIEKRQSVAFWCNPISGHATLYWYQQILGQGPKLLIQFQNNGVVDDSQLPKDRFSAERLKGVDSTLKIQPAKLEDSAVYLCASLSTGSGELFFGEGSRLTVL.

The V call is TRBV3-1 (or the pseudogene TRBV3-2), the J call TRBJ2-6, with a tentative D call TRBD1 (6 bases). This CDR3 is built from 15 residues. Germline CDR1 and CDR2: LGHDT and YNNKEL (reference sequence). Deletions cut 4 bases from V and 2 bases from J, with 9 bases between. The CDR3 DNA follows: TGTGCCAGCAGCCGGTCAGGGGCTGGGGCCAACGTCCTGACTTTC. Protein: CASSRSGAGANVLTF.

J is TRBJ1-6 and V is TRBV9; no firm D call. Trimming took 3 bases from V and 4 from J, leaving 5 bases between them. From germline, CDR1 is SGDLS and CDR2 YYNGEE. This CDR3 has 13 amino acids. The DNA for the CDR3 is TGTGCCAGCAGCGAGAGGTATAATTCACCCCTCCACTTT. Translating gives CASSERYNSPLHF.

This chain joins TRBV9 and TRBJ1-1; tentatively, D is TRBD1 (5 bases). This CDR3 spans 13 amino acids. Trimming pared 4 bases from V and 1 base from J, leaving 8 bases between. Germline values: CDR1 SGDLS, CDR2 YYNGEE. The CDR3 here is CASSMTENTEAFF. In DNA form, the CDR3 reads TGTGCCAGCAGCATGACAGAGAACACTGAAGCTTTCTTT.

The chain joins TRBV9 to TRBJ1-3; 7 bases align to TRBD1. Germline V gene sequence: CDR1 SGDLS, CDR2 YYNGEE. CDR3 length: 15 residues. Trimming took 0 bases from V and 3 from J; bases not matched to a gene: 3. The CDR3 protein is CASSVGQGLGNTIYF. The CDR3, as DNA: TGTGCCAGCAGCGTAGGACAGGGACTTGGAAACACCATATATTTT. Filled out from reference TRBV9 and TRBJ1-3, the complete variable domain reads DSGVTQTPKHLITATGQRVTLRCSPRSGDLSVYWYQQSLDQGLQFLIQYYNGEERAKGNILERFSAQQFPDLHSELNLSSLELGDSALYFCASSVGQGLGNTIYFGEGSWLTVV.

The chain joins TRBV6-5 to TRBJ1-6, with D possibly matching TRBD1 (5 bases). The CDR3 totals 13 residues. Germline-derived CDR1 and CDR2 are MNHEY and SVGAGI. V was cut by 8 bases and J by 7 bases, with 12 bases left in between. The CDR3 loop reads CASDTGTNSPLHF. The DNA of the CDR3 is TGTGCCAGCGACACAGGTACCAATTCACCCCTCCACTTT.

The J gene is TRBJ1-5, the V gene TRBV7-6; no reliable D call. Germline V gives CDR1 SGHVS, CDR2 FNYEAQ. V was clipped by 0 bases and J by 0 bases, with 6 bases between them. This CDR3 is built from 15 residues. CDR3 bases: TGTGCCAGCAGCTTAGCGGCGGGTAGCAATCAGCCCCAGCATTTT. Its protein is CASSLAAGSNQPQHF.

The rearrangement uses TRBV3-1 (or the pseudogene TRBV3-2) and TRBJ2-6; a possible D gene is TRBD1 (5 bases). Deletions cut 1 base from V and 1 base from J, with 11 bases between. CDR1 and CDR2 (germline): LGHDT, YNNKEL (reference sequence). The CDR3 spans 17 residues. The CDR3 protein is CASSQGSQGSGANVLTF. CDR3 nucleotides: TGTGCCAGCAGCCAAGGGAGTCAGGGTTCTGGGGCCAACGTCCTGACTTTC.

This clone was counted once. The chain recombines TRBV6-2 or TRBV6-3 with TRBJ1-5; 12 nucleotides match TRBD1. The CDR3 sequence is 19 residues long. The V gene's germline CDR1 is MNHEY and CDR2 SVGEGT. V lost 0 bases and J lost 4; bases outside the gene matches: 10. CDR3 in DNA: TGTGCCAGCAGTTACTCCGGGACAGGGGGCGTGGAAGCAAATCAGCCCCAGCATTTT. Protein sequence: CASSYSGTGGVEANQPQHF.

The V and J genes are TRBV6-2 or TRBV6-3 and TRBJ1-5; 8 positions agree with TRBD1. Trimming at V came to 6 bases and at J to 5 bases, leaving 9 bases not matched to a gene. This CDR3 is built from 15 residues. Germline V gene sequence: CDR1 MNHEY, CDR2 SVGEGT. CDR3 loop: CASSLGQGSHQPQHF. The CDR3 DNA follows: TGTGCCAGCAGCCTCGGACAGGGAAGCCATCAGCCCCAGCATTTT.

This chain links TRBV7-2 with TRBJ2-1; 8 bases are shared with TRBD1. The CDR3 totals 13 residues. V was clipped by 4 bases and J by 4 bases; unmatched bases: 0. The germline gives CDR1 SGHTA, CDR2 FQGNSA. Here the CDR3 reads CASSWTGYNEQFF. The CDR3 DNA reads TGTGCCAGCAGCTGGACAGGGTACAATGAGCAGTTCTTC.

This sequence joins TRBV7-6 and TRBJ1-3; 7 positions match TRBD1. With V trimmed by 1 base and J by 7 bases, 10 bases remained unmatched. The CDR3 length is 16 residues. The germline CDR1 and CDR2 sequences are SGHVS and FNYEAQ. The CDR3 DNA is TGTGCCAGCAGCTTAGGCCCCCAGGGACAGTGGAACACCATATATTTT. This translates into CASSLGPQGQWNTIYF.

This sequence joins TRBV12-3 or TRBV12-4 and TRBJ1-2; D gene uncertain. V shed 2 bases and J shed 2 bases, with 6 bases lying between them. The CDR3 sequence is 13 residues long. The CDR3 nucleotides are TGTGCCAGCAGTTTAAGTCAGAACTATGGCTACACCTTC. This codes for CASSLSQNYGYTF.

The chain recombines TRBV12-3 or TRBV12-4 with TRBJ1-1; 7 bases are shared with TRBD1. Unmatched junction bases numbered 1, after V lost 6 bases and J lost 0 bases. CDR3 length: 13 amino acids. The CDR3 region has the DNA TGTGCCAGCAGCCAGGGGGTGAACACTGAAGCTTTCTTT. It specifies CASSQGVNTEAFF.